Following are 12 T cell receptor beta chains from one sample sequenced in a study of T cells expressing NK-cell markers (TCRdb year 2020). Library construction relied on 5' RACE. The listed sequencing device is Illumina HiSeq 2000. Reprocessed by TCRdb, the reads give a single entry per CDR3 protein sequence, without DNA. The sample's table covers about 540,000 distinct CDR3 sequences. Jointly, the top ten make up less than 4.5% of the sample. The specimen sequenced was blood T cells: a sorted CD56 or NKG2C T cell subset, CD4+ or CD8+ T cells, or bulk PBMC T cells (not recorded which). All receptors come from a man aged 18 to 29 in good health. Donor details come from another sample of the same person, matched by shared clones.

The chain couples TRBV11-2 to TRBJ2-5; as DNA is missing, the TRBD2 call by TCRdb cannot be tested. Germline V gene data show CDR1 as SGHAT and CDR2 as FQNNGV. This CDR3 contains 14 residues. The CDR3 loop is CASSQGWDQKLPYF.

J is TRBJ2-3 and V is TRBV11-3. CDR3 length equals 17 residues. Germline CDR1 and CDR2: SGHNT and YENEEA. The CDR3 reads CASSSRANLNPPDTQYF.

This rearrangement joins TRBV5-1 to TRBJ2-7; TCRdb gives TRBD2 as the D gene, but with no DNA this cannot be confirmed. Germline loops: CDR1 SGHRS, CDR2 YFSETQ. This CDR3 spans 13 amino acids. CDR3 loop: CASSKATSYEQYF.

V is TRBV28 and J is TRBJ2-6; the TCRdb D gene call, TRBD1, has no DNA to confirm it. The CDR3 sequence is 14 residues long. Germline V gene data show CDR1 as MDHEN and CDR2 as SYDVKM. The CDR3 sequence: CASKVQGGANVLTF.

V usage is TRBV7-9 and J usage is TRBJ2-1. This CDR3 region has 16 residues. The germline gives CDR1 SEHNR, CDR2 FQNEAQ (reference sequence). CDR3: CASSSADGDSYNEQFF.

This CDR3 reads CASSIQGDGVGTEAFF. The chain uses TRBV7-9 and TRBJ1-1; TCRdb proposes TRBD1, but this gene call is untestable without DNA. Per the germline V gene, CDR1 is SEHNR and CDR2 is FQNEAQ (reference sequence). This CDR3 has 16 amino acids.

The CDR3 spells CASSYSMEKKSRKRRNEQFF. The rearrangement joins TRBV6-2 or TRBV6-3 to TRBJ2-1. Germline V gene sequence: CDR1 MNHEY, CDR2 SVGEGT. The CDR3 consists of 20 residues.

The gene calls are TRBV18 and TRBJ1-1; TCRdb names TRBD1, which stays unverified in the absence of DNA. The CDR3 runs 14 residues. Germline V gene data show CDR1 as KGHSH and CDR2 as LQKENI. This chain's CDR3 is CASSQMGGFTEAFF.

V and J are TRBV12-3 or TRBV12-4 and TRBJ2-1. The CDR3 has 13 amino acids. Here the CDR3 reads CASSLGSAREQFF.

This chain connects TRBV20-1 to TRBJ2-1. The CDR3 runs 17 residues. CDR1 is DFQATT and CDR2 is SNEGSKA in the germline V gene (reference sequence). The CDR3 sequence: CSARDFWGSPSYNEQFF.

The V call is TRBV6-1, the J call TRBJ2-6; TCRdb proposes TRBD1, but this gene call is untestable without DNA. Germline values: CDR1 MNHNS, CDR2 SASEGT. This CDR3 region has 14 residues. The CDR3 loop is CASGRVEGANVLTF.

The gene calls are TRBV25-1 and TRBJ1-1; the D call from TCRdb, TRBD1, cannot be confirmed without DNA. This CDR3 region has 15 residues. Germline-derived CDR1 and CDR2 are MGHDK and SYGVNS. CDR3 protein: CASSIRTGGSAEAFF.